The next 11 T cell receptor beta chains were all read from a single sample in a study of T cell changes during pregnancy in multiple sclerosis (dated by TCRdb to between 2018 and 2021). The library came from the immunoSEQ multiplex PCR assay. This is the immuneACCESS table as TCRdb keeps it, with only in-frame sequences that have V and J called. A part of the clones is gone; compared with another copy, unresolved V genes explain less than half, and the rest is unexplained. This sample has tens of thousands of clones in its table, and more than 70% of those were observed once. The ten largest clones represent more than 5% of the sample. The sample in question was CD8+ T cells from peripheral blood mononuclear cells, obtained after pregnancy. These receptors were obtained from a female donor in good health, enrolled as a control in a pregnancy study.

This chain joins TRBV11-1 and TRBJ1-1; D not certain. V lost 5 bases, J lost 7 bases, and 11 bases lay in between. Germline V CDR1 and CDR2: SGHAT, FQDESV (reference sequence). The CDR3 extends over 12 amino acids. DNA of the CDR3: TGTGCCAGCAGCCTAGTGAGGGATGAAGCTTTCTTT. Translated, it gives CASSLVRDEAFF.

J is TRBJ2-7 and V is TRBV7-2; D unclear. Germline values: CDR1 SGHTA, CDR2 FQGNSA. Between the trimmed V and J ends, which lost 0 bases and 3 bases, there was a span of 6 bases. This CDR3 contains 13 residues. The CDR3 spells CASSLALLYEQYF. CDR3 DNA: TGTGCCAGCAGCTTAGCCCTTCTCTACGAGCAGTACTTC.

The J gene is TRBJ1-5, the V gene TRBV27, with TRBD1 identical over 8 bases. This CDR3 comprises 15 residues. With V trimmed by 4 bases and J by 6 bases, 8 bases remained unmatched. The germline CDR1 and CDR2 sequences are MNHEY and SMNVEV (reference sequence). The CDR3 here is CASSSSQGAPQPQHF. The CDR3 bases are TGTGCCAGCAGTTCTTCTCAGGGGGCCCCTCAGCCCCAGCATTTT.

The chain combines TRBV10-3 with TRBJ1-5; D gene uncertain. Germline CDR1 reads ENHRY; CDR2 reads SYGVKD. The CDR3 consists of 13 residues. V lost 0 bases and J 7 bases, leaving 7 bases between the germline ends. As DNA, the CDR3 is TGTGCCATCAGTGAGTCGACTCTGCAGCCCCAGCATTTT. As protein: CAISESTLQPQHF.

The CDR3 reads CASRVGYGYTF. The CDR3 DNA reads TGTGCGTCCAGGGTGGGCTATGGCTACACCTTC. The chain carries TRBV28 and TRBJ1-2, with D perhaps matching TRBD1 (5 bases). Germline CDR1 MDHEN, CDR2 SYDVKM. This CDR3 has 11 residues.

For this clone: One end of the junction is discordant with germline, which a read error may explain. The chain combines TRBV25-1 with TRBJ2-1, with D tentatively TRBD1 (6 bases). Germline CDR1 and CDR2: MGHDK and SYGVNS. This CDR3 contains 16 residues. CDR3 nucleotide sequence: TGTGCCAACAGTGAATCGTGGCGACAGGTCTACAATGAGCAGTTCTTC. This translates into CANSESWRQVYNEQFF.

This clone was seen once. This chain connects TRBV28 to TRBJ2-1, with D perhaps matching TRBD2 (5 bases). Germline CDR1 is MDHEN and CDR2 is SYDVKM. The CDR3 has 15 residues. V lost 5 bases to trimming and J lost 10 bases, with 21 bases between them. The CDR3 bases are TGTGCCAGCAGTCCTTCCCACACGGTGCGGGCGGAGCAGTTCTTC. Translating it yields CASSPSHTVRAEQFF. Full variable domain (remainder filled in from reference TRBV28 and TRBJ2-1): DVKVTQSSRYLVKRTGEKVFLECVQDMDHENMFWYRQDPGLGLRLIYFSYDVKMKEKGDIPEGYSVSREKKERFSLILESASTNQTSMYLCASSPSHTVRAEQFFGPGTRLTVL.

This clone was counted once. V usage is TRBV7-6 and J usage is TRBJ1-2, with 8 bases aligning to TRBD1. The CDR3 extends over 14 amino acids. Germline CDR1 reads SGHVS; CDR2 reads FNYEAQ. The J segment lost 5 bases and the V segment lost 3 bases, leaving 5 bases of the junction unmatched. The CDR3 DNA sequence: TGTGCCAGCAGCTTCCCCGGACAGGGTTATGGCTACACCTTC. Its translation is CASSFPGQGYGYTF.

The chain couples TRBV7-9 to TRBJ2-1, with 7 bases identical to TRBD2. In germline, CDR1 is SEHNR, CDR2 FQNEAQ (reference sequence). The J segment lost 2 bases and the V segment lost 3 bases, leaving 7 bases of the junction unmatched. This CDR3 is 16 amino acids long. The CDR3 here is CASSFGAGPPYNEQFF. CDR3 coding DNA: TGTGCCAGCAGCTTCGGAGCGGGACCTCCCTACAATGAGCAGTTCTTC.

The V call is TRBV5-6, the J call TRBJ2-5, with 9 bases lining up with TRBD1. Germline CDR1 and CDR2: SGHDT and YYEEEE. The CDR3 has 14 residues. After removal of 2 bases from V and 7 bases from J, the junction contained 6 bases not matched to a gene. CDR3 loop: CASSFATGGPTQYF. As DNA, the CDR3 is TGTGCCAGCAGCTTCGCTACAGGGGGCCCGACCCAGTACTTC.

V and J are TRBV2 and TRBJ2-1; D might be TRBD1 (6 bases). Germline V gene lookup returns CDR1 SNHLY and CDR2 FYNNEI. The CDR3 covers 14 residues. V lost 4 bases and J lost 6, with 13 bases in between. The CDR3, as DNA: TGTGCCAGCAGTGGTGGGGGCGCGGGCAATGAGCAGTTCTTC. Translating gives CASSGGGAGNEQFF.